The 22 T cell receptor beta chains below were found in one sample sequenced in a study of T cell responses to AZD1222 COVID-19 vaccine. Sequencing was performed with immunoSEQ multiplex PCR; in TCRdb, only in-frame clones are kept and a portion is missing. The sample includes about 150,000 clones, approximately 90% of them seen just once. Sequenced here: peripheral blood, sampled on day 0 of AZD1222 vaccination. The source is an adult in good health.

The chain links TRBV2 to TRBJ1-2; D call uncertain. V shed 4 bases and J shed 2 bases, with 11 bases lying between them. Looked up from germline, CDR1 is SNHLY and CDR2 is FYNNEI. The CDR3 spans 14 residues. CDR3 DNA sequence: TGTGCCAGCAGTGTCCCACAGAGGAACTATGGCTACACCTTC. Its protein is CASSVPQRNYGYTF.

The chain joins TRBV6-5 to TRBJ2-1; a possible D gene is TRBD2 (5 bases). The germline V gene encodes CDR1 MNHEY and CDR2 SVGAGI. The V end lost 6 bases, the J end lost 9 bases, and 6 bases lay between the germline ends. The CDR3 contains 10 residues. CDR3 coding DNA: TGTGCCAGCAGGGAGGTTGAGCAGTTCTTC. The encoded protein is CASREVEQFF.

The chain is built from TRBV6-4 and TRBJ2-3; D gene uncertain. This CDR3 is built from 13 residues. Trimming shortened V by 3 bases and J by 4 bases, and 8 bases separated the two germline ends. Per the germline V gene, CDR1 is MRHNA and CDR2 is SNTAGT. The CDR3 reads CASSDHSSDTQYF. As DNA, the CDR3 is TGTGCCAGCAGTGATCACAGTTCAGATACGCAGTATTTT.

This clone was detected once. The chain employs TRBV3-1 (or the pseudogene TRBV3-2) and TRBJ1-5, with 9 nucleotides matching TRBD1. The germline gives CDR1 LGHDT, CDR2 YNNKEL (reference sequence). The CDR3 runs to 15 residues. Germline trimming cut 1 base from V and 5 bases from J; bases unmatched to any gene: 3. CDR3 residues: CASSQGTGAYQPQHF. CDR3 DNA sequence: TGTGCCAGCAGCCAAGGGACAGGGGCTTATCAGCCCCAGCATTTT.

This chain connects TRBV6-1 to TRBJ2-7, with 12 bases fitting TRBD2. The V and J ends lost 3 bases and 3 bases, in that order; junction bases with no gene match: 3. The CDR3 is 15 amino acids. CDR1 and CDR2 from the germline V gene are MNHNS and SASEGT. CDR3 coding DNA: TGTGCCAGCAGTGACGGACTAGCGGGACTCTACGAGCAGTACTTC. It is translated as CASSDGLAGLYEQYF.

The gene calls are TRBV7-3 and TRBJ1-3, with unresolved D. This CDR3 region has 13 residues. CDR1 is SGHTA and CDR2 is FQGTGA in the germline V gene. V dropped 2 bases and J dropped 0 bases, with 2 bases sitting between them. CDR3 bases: TGTGCCAGCAGCTTATCCTCTGGAAACACCATATATTTT. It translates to CASSLSSGNTIYF. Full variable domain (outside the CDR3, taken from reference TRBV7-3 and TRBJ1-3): GAGVSQTPSNKVTEKGKYVELRCDPISGHTALYWYRQSLGQGPEFLIYFQGTGAADDSGLPNDRFFAVRPEGSVSTLKIQRTERGDSAVYLCASSLSSGNTIYFGEGSWLTVV.

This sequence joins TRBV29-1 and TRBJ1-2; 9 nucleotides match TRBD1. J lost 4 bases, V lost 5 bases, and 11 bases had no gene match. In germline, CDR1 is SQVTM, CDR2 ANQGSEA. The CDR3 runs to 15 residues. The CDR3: CSVQRTGGSSYGYTF. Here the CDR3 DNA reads TGCAGCGTTCAGAGAACAGGGGGCTCCTCCTATGGCTACACCTTC.

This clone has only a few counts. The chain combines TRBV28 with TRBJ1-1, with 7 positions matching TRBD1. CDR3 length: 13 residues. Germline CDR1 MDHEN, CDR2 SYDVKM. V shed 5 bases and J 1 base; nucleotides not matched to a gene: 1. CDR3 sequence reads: CASSRTGNTEAFF. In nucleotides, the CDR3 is TGTGCCAGCAGTCGGACAGGGAACACTGAAGCTTTCTTT.

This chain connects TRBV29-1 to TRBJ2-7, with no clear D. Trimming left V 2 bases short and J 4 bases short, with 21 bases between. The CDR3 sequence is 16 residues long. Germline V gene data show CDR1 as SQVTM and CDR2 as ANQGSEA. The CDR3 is CSVEKEASPLLYEQYF. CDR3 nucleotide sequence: TGCAGCGTTGAAAAAGAGGCCTCCCCCCTACTATACGAGCAGTACTTC.

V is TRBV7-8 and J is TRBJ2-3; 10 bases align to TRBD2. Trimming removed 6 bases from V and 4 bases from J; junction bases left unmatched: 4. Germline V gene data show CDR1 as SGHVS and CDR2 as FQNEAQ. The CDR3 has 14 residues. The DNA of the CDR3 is TGTGCCAGCAGTTTCCTAGCGGGGGCAGATACGCAGTATTTT. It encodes CASSFLAGADTQYF.

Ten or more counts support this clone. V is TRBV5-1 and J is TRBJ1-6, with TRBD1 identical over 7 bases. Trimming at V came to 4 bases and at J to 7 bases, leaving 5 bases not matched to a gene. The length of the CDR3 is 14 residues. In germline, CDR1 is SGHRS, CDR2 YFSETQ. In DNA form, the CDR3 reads TGCGCCAGCAGCCGGGCAGGGGGGAATTCACCCCTCCACTTT. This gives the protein CASSRAGGNSPLHF.

DNA for the CDR3: TGCAGTGCTAGTCCCTCGTTGTGGGTAGCGGTAGCTTTCTTT. Translating it yields CSASPSLWVAVAFF. The V call is TRBV20-1, the J call TRBJ1-1; D call uncertain. Trimming shortened V by 3 bases and J by 10 bases, and 21 bases separated the two germline ends. This CDR3 contains 14 residues. Germline V CDR1 and CDR2: DFQATT, SNEGSKA (reference sequence).

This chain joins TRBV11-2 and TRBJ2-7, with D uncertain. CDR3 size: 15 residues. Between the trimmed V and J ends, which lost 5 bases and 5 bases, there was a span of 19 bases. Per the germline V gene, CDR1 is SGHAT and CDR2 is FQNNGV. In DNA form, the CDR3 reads TGTGCCAGCAGCACCCAGGTGGCCACCGGCCACGAGCAGTACTTC. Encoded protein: CASSTQVATGHEQYF.

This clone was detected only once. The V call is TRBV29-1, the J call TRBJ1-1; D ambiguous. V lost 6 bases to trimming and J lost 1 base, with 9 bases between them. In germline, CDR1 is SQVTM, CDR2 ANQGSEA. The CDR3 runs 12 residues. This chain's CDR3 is CSVVRGNTEAFF. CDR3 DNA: TGCAGCGTGGTGAGAGGGAACACTGAAGCTTTCTTT.

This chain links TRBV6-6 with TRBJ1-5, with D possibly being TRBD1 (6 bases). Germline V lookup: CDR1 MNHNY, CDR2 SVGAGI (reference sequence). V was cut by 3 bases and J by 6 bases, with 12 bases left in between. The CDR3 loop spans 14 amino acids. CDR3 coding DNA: TGTGCCAGCAGTTATGGGGGCGCCGGTCAGCCCCAGCATTTT. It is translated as CASSYGGAGQPQHF.

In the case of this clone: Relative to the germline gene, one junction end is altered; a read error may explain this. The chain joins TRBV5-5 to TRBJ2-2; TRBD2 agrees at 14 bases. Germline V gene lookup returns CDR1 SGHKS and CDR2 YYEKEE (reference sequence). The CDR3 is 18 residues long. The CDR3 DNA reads TGTGCCAGCAGCTTGGGACTAGCGGGAGGGCCATACACCGGGGAGCTGTGTTTT. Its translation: CASSLGLAGGPYTGELCF.

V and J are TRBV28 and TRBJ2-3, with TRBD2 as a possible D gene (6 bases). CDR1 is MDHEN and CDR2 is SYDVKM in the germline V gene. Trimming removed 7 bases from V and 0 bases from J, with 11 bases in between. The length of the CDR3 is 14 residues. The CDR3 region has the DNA TGTGCCAGCAAACCGGGACTTAGCACAGATACGCAGTATTTT. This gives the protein CASKPGLSTDTQYF. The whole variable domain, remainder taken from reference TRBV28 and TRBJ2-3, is DVKVTQSSRYLVKRTGEKVFLECVQDMDHENMFWYRQDPGLGLRLIYFSYDVKMKEKGDIPEGYSVSREKKERFSLILESASTNQTSMYLCASKPGLSTDTQYFGPGTRLTVL.

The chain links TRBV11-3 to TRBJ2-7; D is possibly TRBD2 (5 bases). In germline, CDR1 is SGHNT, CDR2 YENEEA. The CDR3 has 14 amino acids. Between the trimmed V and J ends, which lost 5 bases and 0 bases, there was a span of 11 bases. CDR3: CASSEEAHSYEQYF. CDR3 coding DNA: TGTGCCAGCAGCGAGGAGGCTCACTCCTACGAGCAGTACTTC.

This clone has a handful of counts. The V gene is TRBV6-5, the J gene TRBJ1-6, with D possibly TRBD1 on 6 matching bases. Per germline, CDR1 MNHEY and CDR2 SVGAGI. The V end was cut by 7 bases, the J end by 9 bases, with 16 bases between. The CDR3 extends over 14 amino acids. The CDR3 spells CASNSGVISSPLHF. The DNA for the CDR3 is TGTGCCAGCAACTCAGGGGTGATCAGTTCACCCCTCCACTTT.

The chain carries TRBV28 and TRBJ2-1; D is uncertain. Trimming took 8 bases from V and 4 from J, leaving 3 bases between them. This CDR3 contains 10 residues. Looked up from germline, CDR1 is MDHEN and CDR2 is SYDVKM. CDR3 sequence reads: CASAYNEQFF. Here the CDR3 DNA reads TGTGCCAGCGCGTACAATGAGCAGTTCTTC.

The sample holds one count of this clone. This CDR3 reads CASSLDPVAKNIQYF. CDR3 coding DNA: TGCGCCAGCAGCTTGGATCCCGTAGCCAAAAACATTCAGTACTTC. This chain uses TRBV5-1 with TRBJ2-4; D is undetermined. V was shortened by 0 bases and J by 0 bases, with 7 bases between the two germline ends. This CDR3 contains 15 residues. CDR1 is SGHRS, CDR2 YFSETQ, per germline.

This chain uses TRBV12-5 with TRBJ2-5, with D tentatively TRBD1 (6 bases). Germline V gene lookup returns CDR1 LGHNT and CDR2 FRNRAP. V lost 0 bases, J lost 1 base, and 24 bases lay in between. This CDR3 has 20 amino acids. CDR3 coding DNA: TGTGCTAGTGGTTTGGTAGACGGGTTGAACCCCGGGACAACCCAAGAGACCCAGTACTTC. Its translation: CASGLVDGLNPGTTQETQYF.